The present T cell receptor (beta chain) was sequenced within a study of prognosis after radiotherapy for stage I lung cancer. Study-level findings and limits: With medians of about 9,200 versus 6,500, unique TCR clone counts fell after stereotactic body radiation therapy.

With regard to this clonotype: The target antigen is unknown.

Trimming at V came to 5 bases and at J to 6 bases, leaving 6 bases not matched to a gene. CDR3 length equals 15 residues. Amplification of TCR beta CDR3 from genomic DNA used two-round multiplex PCR. For every TRBV and TRBJ gene, a specific primer was used in first-round PCR. TCRdb analysed the multiplex PCR reads with MiXCR anew, one entry per CDR3 protein. The sample shows over 50,000 distinct CDR3 sequences, about 32% of them seen only once. The rearrangement uses TRBV12-3 or TRBV12-4 and TRBJ2-7, with TRBD2 matching over 14 bases. The TCR originated in a donor at least 50 years old with non-small cell lung cancer. Sequencing was performed on PBMCs, taken before or after stereotactic body radiation therapy (not recorded which). The CDR3 protein is CASSARLAGGGEQYF. For the CDR3, the DNA is TGTGCCAGCAGTGCGAGACTAGCGGGAGGGGGCGAGCAGTACTTC.